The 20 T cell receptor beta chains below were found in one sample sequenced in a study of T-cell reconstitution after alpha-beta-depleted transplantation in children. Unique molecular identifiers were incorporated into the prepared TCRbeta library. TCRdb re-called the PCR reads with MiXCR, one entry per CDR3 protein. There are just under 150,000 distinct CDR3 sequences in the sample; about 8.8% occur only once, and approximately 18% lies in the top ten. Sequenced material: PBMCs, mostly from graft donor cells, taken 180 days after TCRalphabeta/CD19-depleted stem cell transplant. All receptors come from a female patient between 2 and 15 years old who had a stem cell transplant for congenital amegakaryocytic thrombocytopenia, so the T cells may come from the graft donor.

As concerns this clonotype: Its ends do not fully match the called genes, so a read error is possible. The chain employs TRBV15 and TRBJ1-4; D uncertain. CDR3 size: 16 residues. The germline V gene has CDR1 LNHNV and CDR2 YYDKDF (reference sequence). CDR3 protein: CATSRAGRATNEKLFF. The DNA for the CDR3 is TGTGCCACCAGCAGAGCCGGGCGGGCAACTAATGAAAAACTGTTTTTC.

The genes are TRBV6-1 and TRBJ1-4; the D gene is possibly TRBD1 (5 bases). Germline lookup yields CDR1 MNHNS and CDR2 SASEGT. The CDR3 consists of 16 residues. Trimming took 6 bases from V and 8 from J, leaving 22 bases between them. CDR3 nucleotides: TGTGCCAGCAGACGAACCCCAGGGAGAAATAGGGAAAAACTGTTTTTT. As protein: CASRRTPGRNREKLFF.

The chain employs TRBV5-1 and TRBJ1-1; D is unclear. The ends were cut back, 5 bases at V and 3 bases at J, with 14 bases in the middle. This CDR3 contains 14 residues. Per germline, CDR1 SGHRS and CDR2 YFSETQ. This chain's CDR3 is CASRIGKRDTEAFF. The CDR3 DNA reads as TGCGCCAGCAGGATAGGTAAGCGGGACACTGAAGCTTTCTTT.

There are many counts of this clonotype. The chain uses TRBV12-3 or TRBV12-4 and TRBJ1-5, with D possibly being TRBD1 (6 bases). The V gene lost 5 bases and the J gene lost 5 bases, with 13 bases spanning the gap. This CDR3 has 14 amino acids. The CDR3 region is CASSPRGRHQPQHF. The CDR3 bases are TGTGCCAGCAGTCCCAGGGGCAGGCATCAGCCCCAGCATTTT.

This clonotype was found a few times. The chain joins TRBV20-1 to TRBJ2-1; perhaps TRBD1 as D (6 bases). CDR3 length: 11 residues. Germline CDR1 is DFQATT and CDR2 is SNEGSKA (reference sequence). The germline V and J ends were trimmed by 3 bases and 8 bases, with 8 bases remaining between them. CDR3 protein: CSASEGDEQFF. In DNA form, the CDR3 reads TGCAGTGCTAGTGAGGGGGATGAGCAGTTCTTC.

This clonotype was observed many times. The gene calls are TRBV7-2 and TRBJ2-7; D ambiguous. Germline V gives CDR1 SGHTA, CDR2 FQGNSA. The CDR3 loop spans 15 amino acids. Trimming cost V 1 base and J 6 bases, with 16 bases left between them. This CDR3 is CASSLVGPTQREQYF. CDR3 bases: TGTGCCAGCAGCTTAGTGGGCCCCACACAACGCGAGCAGTACTTC. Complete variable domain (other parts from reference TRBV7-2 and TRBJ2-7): GAGVSQSPSNKVTEKGKDVELRCDPISGHTALYWYRQSLGQGLEFLIYFQGNSAPDKSGLPSDRFSAERTGGSVSTLTIQRTQQEDSAVYLCASSLVGPTQREQYFGPGTRLTVT.

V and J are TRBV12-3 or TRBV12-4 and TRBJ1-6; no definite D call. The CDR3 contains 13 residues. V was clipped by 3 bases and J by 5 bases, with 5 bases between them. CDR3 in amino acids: CASSLGDNSPLHF. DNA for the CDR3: TGTGCCAGCAGTTTGGGTGATAATTCACCCCTCCACTTT.

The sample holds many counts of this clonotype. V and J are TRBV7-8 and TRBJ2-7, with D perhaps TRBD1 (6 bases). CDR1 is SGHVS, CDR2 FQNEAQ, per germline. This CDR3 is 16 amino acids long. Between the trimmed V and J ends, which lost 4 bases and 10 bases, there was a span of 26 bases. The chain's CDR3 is CASSCHGQPLTTGQYF. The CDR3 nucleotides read TGTGCCAGCAGCTGCCACGGACAGCCTCTTACGACGGGACAGTACTTC.

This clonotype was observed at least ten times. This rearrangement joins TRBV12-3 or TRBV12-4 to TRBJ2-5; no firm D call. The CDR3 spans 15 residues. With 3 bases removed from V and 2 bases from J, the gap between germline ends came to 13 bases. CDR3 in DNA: TGTGCCAGCAGTTTGACCCTGAATCCTCAAGAGACCCAGTACTTC. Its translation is CASSLTLNPQETQYF.

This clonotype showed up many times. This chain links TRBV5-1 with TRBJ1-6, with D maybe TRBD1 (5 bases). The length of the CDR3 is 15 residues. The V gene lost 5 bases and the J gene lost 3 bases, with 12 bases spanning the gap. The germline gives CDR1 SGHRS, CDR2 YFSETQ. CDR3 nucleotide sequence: TGCGCCAGCAGATCGGACACGGGCTATAATTCACCCCTCCACTTT. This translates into CASRSDTGYNSPLHF. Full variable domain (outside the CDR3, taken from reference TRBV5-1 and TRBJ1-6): KAGVTQTPRYLIKTRGQQVTLSCSPISGHRSVSWYQQTPGQGLQFLFEYFSETQRNKGNFPGRFSGRQFSNSRSEMNVSTLELGDSALYLCASRSDTGYNSPLHFGNGTRLTVT.

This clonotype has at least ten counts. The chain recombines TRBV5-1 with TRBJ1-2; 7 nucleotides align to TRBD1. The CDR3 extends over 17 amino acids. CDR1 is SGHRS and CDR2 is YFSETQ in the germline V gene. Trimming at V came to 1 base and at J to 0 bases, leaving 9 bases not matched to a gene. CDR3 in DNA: TGCGCCAGCAGCTTGTTGATGACCGGGACAGCTAACTATGGCTACACCTTC. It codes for CASSLLMTGTANYGYTF. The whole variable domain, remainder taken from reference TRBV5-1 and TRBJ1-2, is KAGVTQTPRYLIKTRGQQVTLSCSPISGHRSVSWYQQTPGQGLQFLFEYFSETQRNKGNFPGRFSGRQFSNSRSEMNVSTLELGDSALYLCASSLLMTGTANYGYTFGSGTRLTVV.

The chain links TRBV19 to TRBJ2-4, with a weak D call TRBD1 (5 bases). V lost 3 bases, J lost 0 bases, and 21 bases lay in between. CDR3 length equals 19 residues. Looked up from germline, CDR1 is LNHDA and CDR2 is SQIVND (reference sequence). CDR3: CASSIQPKISTGAKNIQYF. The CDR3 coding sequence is TGTGCCAGTAGTATCCAGCCAAAGATTTCAACAGGAGCCAAAAACATTCAGTACTTC.

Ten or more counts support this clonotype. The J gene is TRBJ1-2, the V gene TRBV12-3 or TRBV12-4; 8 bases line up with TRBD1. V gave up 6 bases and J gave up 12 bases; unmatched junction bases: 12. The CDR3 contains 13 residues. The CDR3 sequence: CASSRGQVLWDTF. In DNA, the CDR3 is TGTGCCAGCAGCCGGGGACAGGTCCTATGGGACACCTTC.

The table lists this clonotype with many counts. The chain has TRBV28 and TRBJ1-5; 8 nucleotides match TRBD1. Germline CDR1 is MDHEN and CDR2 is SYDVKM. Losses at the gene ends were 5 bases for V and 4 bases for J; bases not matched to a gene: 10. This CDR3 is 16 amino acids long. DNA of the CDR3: TGTGCCAGCAGTGGGGGGGCAGGGGGCCTGAATCAGCCCCAGCATTTT. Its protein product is CASSGGAGGLNQPQHF. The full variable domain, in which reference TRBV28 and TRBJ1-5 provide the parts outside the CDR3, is DVKVTQSSRYLVKRTGEKVFLECVQDMDHENMFWYRQDPGLGLRLIYFSYDVKMKEKGDIPEGYSVSREKKERFSLILESASTNQTSMYLCASSGGAGGLNQPQHFGDGTRLSIL.

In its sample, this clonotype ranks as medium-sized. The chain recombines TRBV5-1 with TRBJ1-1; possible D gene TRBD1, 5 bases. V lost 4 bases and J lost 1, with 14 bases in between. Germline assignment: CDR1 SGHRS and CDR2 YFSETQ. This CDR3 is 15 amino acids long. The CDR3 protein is CASSKGPGGNTEAFF. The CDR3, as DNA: TGCGCCAGCAGCAAGGGGCCGGGGGGGAACACTGAAGCTTTCTTT.

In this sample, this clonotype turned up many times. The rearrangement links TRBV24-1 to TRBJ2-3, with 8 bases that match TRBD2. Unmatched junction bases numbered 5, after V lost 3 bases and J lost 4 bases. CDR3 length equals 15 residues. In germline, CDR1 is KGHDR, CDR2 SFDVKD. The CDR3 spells CATSDPGGDPDTQYF. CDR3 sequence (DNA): TGTGCCACCAGTGATCCCGGGGGGGACCCAGATACGCAGTATTTT.

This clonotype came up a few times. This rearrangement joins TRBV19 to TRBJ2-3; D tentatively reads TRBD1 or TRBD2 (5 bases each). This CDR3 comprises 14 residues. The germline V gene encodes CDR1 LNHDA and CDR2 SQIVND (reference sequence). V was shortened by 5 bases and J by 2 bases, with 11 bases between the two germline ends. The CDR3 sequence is CASSWDGHTDTQYF. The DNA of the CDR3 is TGTGCCAGTAGTTGGGACGGCCACACAGATACGCAGTATTTT.

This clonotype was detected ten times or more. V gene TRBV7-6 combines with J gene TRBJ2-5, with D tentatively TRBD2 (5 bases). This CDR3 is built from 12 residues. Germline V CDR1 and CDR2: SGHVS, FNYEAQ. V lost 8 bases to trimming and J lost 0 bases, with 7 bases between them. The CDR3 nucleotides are TGTGCCAGCGAGGGCAACCAAGAGACCCAGTACTTC. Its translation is CASEGNQETQYF.

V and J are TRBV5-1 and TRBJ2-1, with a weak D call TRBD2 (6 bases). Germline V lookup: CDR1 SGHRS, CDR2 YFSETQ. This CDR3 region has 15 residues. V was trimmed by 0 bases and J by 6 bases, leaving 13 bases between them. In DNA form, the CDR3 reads TGCGCCAGCAGCTTGGCGTCTCTGGGGGGCAATGAGCAGTTCTTC. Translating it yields CASSLASLGGNEQFF.

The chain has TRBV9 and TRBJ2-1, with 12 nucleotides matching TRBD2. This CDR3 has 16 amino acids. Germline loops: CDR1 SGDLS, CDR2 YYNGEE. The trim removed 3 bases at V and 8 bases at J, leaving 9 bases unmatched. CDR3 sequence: CASSASQLAGGHEQFF. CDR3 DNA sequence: TGTGCCAGCAGCGCATCCCAACTAGCGGGAGGACATGAGCAGTTCTTC.